One sample yielded the 3 T cell receptor beta chains listed below, sequenced in a study of T cells in Graves' hyperthyroidism and ophthalmopathy. TCR beta CDR3 regions were amplified from RNA transcripts. Using the HTBI primer set, a first-round RT-PCR was run on the TCR CDR3. TCRdb used MiXCR to reprocess the multiplex PCR reads, holding one entry per CDR3 protein. The repertoire consists of hundreds of thousands of distinct CDR3 sequences, with about an eighth occurring once and the leading ten covering 25% to 30%. Sequencing was carried out using blood. The receptors originated from a man aged 45-65 years with Graves' ophthalmopathy.

The CDR3 loop reads CASSFGGLAGGWETQYF. The CDR3 DNA reads as TGTGCCAGCAGCTTCGGTGGTCTAGCGGGAGGTTGGGAGACCCAGTACTTC. The V call is TRBV11-2, the J call TRBJ2-5; the match to TRBD2 covers 11 bases. The CDR3 loop spans 17 amino acids. With V trimmed by 3 bases and J by 5 bases, 11 bases remained unmatched. The germline gives CDR1 SGHAT, CDR2 FQNNGV.

This clonotype was detected many times. This chain uses TRBV7-3 with TRBJ2-3, with D tentatively TRBD1 or TRBD2 (5 bases each). The V gene's germline CDR1 is SGHTA and CDR2 FQGTGA. The CDR3 runs to 15 residues. The V end was cut by 0 bases, the J end by 1 base, with 8 bases between. The CDR3 region is CASSLTGTRTDTQYF. The CDR3 nucleotides are TGTGCCAGCAGCTTAACGGGGACCCGCACAGATACGCAGTATTTT.

The chain combines TRBV19 with TRBJ2-5; maybe TRBD2 (6 bases). Germline V gene lookup returns CDR1 LNHDA and CDR2 SQIVND (reference sequence). V lost 6 bases, J lost 1 base, and 12 bases lay in between. The length of the CDR3 is 14 residues. CDR3 sequence: CASRRAGLQETQYF. The CDR3 region has the DNA TGTGCCAGTAGGAGAGCGGGCCTCCAAGAGACCCAGTACTTC.